This entry concerns a single T cell receptor beta chain. The antigen remains undetermined. The CDR3 is 14 amino acids. V was clipped by 0 bases and J by 2 bases, with 7 bases between them. Germline V gives CDR1 MNHEY, CDR2 SVGAGI. The data derive from a study of PD-1 blockade in mismatch repair-deficient tumors. As for the study in general: All were previously treated, progressing patients with eleven to twelve mismatch repair-deficient cancer types.

TCRdb keeps only in-frame clones here, not all; method: immunoSEQ multiplex PCR. This sample yields some 51,000 clones, of which 81% are seen a single time; 6.5% to 9% belongs to the top ten. Three pembrolizumab responders had their TCRs sequenced. Study-wide results and limits: Rapid post-treatment expansion, then contraction, generally preceding radiologic response, marked tumor-resident clones.

The chain carries TRBV6-5 and TRBJ1-2; D remains unclear. This clonotype was sampled from an adult with mismatch repair-deficient cancer. The specimen comprised peripheral blood, sampled roughly 21 weeks after starting pembrolizumab. CDR3 protein: CASSYSVGNYGYTF. CDR3 DNA: TGTGCCAGCAGTTACTCGGTAGGGAACTATGGCTACACCTTC.